This note documents a single TCR beta chain sequence. As yet, its antigen is unknown. Some clones are missing from TCRdb's copy, which holds only in-frame ones; the method was immunoSEQ multiplex PCR. The sample gives hundreds of thousands of clones, over 65% of which show up once; approximately 10% is in the top ten. This record belongs to a study of shared clonotypes between healthy human individuals. Study results and caveats: As a rule, naive subsets had a larger estimated richness than memory subsets.

The CDR3 is 15 residues long. Germline V gives CDR1 SGHTA, CDR2 FQGTGA. Germline trimming cut 5 bases from V and 5 bases from J; bases unmatched to any gene: 5. J is TRBJ2-2 and V is TRBV7-3, with 10 bases fitting TRBD1. This clonotype was obtained from a man between 25 and 39 years old in good health. The source material was memory CD4+ T cells sorted from blood. This sample's subset: CD45RA-negative fraction. The CDR3 protein is CASSPRTGGTGELFF. DNA of the CDR3: TGTGCCAGCAGCCCCCGGACAGGGGGGACCGGGGAGCTGTTTTTT.